The 10 T cell receptor beta chains below were found in one sample sequenced in a study of blood T cell repertoires in COVID-19 (dated by TCRdb to 2019 to 2021). The library was obtained by the immunoSEQ multiplex PCR assay. In its TCRdb copy, this immuneACCESS table keeps in-frame sequences only and misses some clones. Where compared with another copy, unresolved V genes explain less than half of these, and the others have no known cause. This sample gives 110,000 or so clones in total; more than 65% of them show up just once. The ten top clones hold 1.5% to 1.8% of the sample. Sequenced input: peripheral blood. The origin of the receptors is a man aged 45-60 years with acute or convalescent COVID-19.

The chain uses TRBV24-1 and TRBJ2-3; 10 bases map to TRBD2. J lost 3 bases, V lost 3 bases, and 11 bases had no gene match. CDR1 KGHDR and CDR2 SFDVKD come from the germline V gene. The CDR3 runs to 18 residues. The CDR3 region is CATSDSHQAGGPTDTQYF. The DNA of the CDR3 is TGTGCCACCAGTGATAGTCATCAAGCGGGGGGGCCTACAGATACGCAGTATTTT.

Remarks on this clone: The identical CDR3 is also encoded by other nucleotide sequences in the sample. The CDR3 protein is CASSQVPGTEAFF. DNA for the CDR3: TGTGCCAGCAGCCAAGTCCCTGGCACGGAAGCTTTCTTT. V is TRBV3-1 (or the pseudogene TRBV3-2) and J is TRBJ1-1; D is uncertain. The germline CDR1 and CDR2 sequences are LGHDT and YNNKEL (reference sequence). CDR3 size: 13 residues. V lost 1 base to trimming and J lost 8 bases, with 11 bases between them.

The table lists this clone with a count of one. As DNA, the CDR3 is TGTGCCAGCAGCCTACACGACAGGGAGTTGACTGAAGCTTTCTTT. Translation: CASSLHDRELTEAFF. The rearrangement joins TRBV7-9 to TRBJ1-1; 7 bases agree with TRBD1. Looked up from germline, CDR1 is SEHNR and CDR2 is FQNEAQ (reference sequence). Trimming at V came to 5 bases and at J to 5 bases, leaving 11 bases not matched to a gene. The CDR3 is 15 residues long. The variable domain in full, with the rest retrieved from reference TRBV7-9 and TRBJ1-1, is DTGVSQNPRHKITKRGQNVTFRCDPISEHNRLYWYRQTLGQGPEFLTYFQNEAQLEKSRLLSDRFSAERPKGSFSTLEIQRTEQGDSAMYLCASSLHDRELTEAFFGQGTRLTVV.

The V gene is TRBV19, the J gene TRBJ1-4; 8 bases align to TRBD1. The junction had 3 bases not matched to a gene; V was cut back by 9 bases and J by 6 bases. The CDR3 totals 12 residues. Germline lookup yields CDR1 LNHDA and CDR2 SQIVND (reference sequence). Here the CDR3 reads CASTGGYEKLFF. The CDR3 DNA reads as TGTGCCAGCACAGGGGGTTATGAAAAACTGTTTTTT.

The table lists this clone with a few counts. The chain combines TRBV6-5 with TRBJ1-1, with D perhaps matching TRBD1 (6 bases). This CDR3 is built from 16 residues. V dropped 0 bases and J dropped 0 bases, with 11 bases sitting between them. Germline loops: CDR1 MNHEY, CDR2 SVGAGI. The CDR3 is CASSYSGRDMNTEAFF. The CDR3 DNA is TGTGCCAGCAGTTACTCAGGACGGGACATGAACACTGAAGCTTTCTTT.

The chain combines TRBV10-3 with TRBJ1-2; D is perhaps TRBD1 (6 bases). The CDR3 loop spans 14 amino acids. Trimming shortened V by 2 bases and J by 8 bases, and 15 bases separated the two germline ends. Germline CDR1 and CDR2: ENHRY and SYGVKD. Here the CDR3 DNA reads TGTGCCATCAGTGAGGACCGGGACATCAACGGCTACACCTTC. Protein product: CAISEDRDINGYTF.

This clone was counted only a few times. The rearrangement links TRBV14 to TRBJ1-3; no clear D gene. CDR1 SGHDN and CDR2 FVKESK come from the germline V gene. This CDR3 contains 16 residues. V lost 1 base and J 0 bases, leaving 10 bases between the germline ends. The CDR3 loop is CASSQAWAVSGNTIYF. In nucleotides, the CDR3 is TGTGCCAGCAGCCAAGCATGGGCAGTCTCTGGAAACACCATATATTTT.

The J gene is TRBJ2-7, the V gene TRBV7-7, with D maybe TRBD1 (5 bases). Trimming shortened V by 6 bases and J by 1 base, and 16 bases separated the two germline ends. Germline V lookup: CDR1 SSHAT, CDR2 FNYEAQ (reference sequence). The length of the CDR3 is 15 residues. CDR3 amino acids: CASSLVQDTSYEQYF. In DNA form, the CDR3 reads TGTGCCAGCAGTCTCGTACAGGACACTTCCTACGAGCAGTACTTC.

The CDR3 spells CASSFSGESSYEQYF. In nucleotides, the CDR3 is TGTGCCAGCAGCTTTTCAGGCGAAAGCTCCTACGAGCAGTACTTC. The gene calls are TRBV7-9 and TRBJ2-7; D remains unclear. Germline V gene lookup returns CDR1 SEHNR and CDR2 FQNEAQ (reference sequence). V was trimmed by 3 bases and J by 0 bases, leaving 12 bases between them. This CDR3 is 15 amino acids long.

The V and J genes are TRBV5-1 and TRBJ2-7; 10 nucleotides match TRBD1. The CDR3 runs to 15 residues. V dropped 4 bases and J dropped 4; count of bases not matched to a gene: 8. The V gene's germline CDR1 is SGHRS and CDR2 YFSETQ. The CDR3 region is CASSTGTGEMYEQYF. The CDR3, as DNA: TGCGCCAGCAGCACCGGGACAGGGGAGATGTACGAGCAGTACTTC. Complete variable domain (other parts from reference TRBV5-1 and TRBJ2-7): KAGVTQTPRYLIKTRGQQVTLSCSPISGHRSVSWYQQTPGQGLQFLFEYFSETQRNKGNFPGRFSGRQFSNSRSEMNVSTLELGDSALYLCASSTGTGEMYEQYFGPGTRLTVT.